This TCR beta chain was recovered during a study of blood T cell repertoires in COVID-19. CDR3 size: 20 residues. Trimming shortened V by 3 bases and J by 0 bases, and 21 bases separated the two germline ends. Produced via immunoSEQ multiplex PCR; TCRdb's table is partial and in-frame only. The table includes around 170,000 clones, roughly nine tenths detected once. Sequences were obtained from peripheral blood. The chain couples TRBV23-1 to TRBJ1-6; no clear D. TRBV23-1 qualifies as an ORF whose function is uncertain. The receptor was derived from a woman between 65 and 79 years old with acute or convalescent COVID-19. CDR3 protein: CASSHLQTLKRLSYNSPLHF. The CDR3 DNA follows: TGCGCCAGCAGTCATCTACAGACCCTGAAACGTCTCTCCTATAATTCACCCCTCCACTTT.